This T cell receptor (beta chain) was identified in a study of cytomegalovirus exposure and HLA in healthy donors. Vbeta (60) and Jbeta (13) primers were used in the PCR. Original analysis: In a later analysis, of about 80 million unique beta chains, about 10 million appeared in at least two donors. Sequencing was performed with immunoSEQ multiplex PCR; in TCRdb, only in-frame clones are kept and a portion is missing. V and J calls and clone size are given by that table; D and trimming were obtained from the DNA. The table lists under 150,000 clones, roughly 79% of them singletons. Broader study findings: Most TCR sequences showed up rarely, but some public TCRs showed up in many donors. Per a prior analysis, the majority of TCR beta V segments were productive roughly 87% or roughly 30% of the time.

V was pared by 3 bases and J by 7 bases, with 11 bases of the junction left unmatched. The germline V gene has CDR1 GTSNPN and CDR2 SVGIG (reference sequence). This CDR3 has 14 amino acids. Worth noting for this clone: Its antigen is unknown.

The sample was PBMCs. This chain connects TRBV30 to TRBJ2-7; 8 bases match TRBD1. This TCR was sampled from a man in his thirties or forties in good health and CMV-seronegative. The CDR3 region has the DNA TGTGCCTGGAGGAAGACAGGGGCACTTTGGGAGCAGTACTTC. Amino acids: CAWRKTGALWEQYF.